The next 19 T cell receptor beta chains were all read from a single sample in a study of control samples from healthy donors and cancer patients. Produced via immunoSEQ multiplex PCR; TCRdb's table is partial and in-frame only. Among some 89,000 clones listed, over 75% were seen once. Sample: blood. These receptors were taken from a middle-aged woman in good health.

The chain is built from TRBV20-1 and TRBJ2-7; a possible D gene is TRBD2 (6 bases). The germline V and J ends were trimmed by 3 bases and 2 bases, with 11 bases remaining between them. Germline V gene data show CDR1 as DFQATT and CDR2 as SNEGSKA (reference sequence). The CDR3 has 13 amino acids. The CDR3 reads CSASAGPTYEQYF. The CDR3 coding sequence is TGCAGTGCTAGTGCGGGGCCCACCTACGAGCAGTACTTC.

V and J are TRBV6-2 or TRBV6-3 and TRBJ2-5, with 14 bases fitting TRBD2. Trimming took 4 bases from V and 4 from J; bases not matched to a gene: 2. This CDR3 has 15 residues. Germline CDR1 MNHEY, CDR2 SVGEGT. The DNA of the CDR3 is TGTGCCAGCAGTTCCGGGACTAGCGGGGGAGAGACCCAGTACTTC. Its protein is CASSSGTSGGETQYF.

This sequence joins TRBV4-1 and TRBJ1-2; D is unresolved. The V end was cut by 0 bases, the J end by 8 bases, with 7 bases between. Looked up from germline, CDR1 is MGHRA and CDR2 is YSYEKL. CDR3 size: 12 residues. DNA for the CDR3: TGCGCCAGCAGCCAAGAAGGGTACGGCTACACCTTC. This sequence encodes CASSQEGYGYTF.

This sequence joins TRBV7-6 and TRBJ1-2; the D gene is possibly TRBD1 (5 bases). The ends were cut back, 1 base at V and 7 bases at J, with 13 bases in the middle. Germline V CDR1 and CDR2: SGHVS, FNYEAQ. The CDR3 is 14 residues long. CDR3 sequence: CASSLGGGSGGYTF. The CDR3 nucleotides are TGTGCCAGCAGCTTAGGCGGGGGGTCGGGTGGCTACACCTTC.

This clone has just a few counts. The CDR3 DNA reads as TGTGCCAGCAGCGTACACAGGGAGCAGTTCTTC. The encoded protein is CASSVHREQFF. The chain combines TRBV7-2 with TRBJ2-1, with D possibly being TRBD1 (5 bases). The CDR3 totals 11 residues. Deletions cut 5 bases from V and 10 bases from J, with 9 bases between. CDR1 SGHTA and CDR2 FQGNSA come from the germline V gene.

CDR3 residues: CASSNSRGETGSRGYTF. The DNA for the CDR3 is TGTGCCAGCAGCAACTCTCGGGGTGAGACGGGGTCCCGGGGCTACACCTTC. The chain joins TRBV21-1 to TRBJ1-2. TRBV21-1 is a pseudogene. The CDR3 sequence is 17 residues long.

V is TRBV7-8 and J is TRBJ2-4; D is unresolved. V lost 5 bases, J lost 2 bases, and 7 bases lay in between. Germline values: CDR1 SGHVS, CDR2 FQNEAQ. The length of the CDR3 is 13 residues. CDR3 in DNA: TGTGCCAGCAGCGCTGATTCCAAAAACATTCAGTACTTC. This sequence encodes CASSADSKNIQYF.

This clone was found many times. The chain is built from TRBV7-2 and TRBJ1-2; tentative D call: TRBD1 (6 bases). The CDR3 is made up of 14 amino acids. Germline lookup yields CDR1 SGHTA and CDR2 FQGNSA. Trimming stripped 5 bases from V and 4 bases from J, with 14 bases between. CDR3 sequence (DNA): TGTGCCAGCAGCGCCTACCGGGACATCTATGGCTACACCTTC. Its protein product is CASSAYRDIYGYTF.

The J gene is TRBJ2-7, the V gene TRBV30; 8 bases align to TRBD2. V gave up 3 bases and J gave up 0 bases; unmatched junction bases: 7. Germline CDR1 is GTSNPN and CDR2 is SVGIG (reference sequence). There are 15 residues in the CDR3. Here the CDR3 reads CAWSGSGVHSYEQYF. The CDR3 DNA reads TGTGCCTGGAGCGGTAGCGGGGTTCACTCCTACGAGCAGTACTTC.

The chain uses TRBV5-1 and TRBJ2-3; 10 bases are a match to TRBD2. This CDR3 comprises 18 residues. Germline assignment: CDR1 SGHRS and CDR2 YFSETQ. V shed 3 bases, J shed 3 bases, and the junction held 13 bases outside the gene matches. As DNA, the CDR3 is TGCGCCAGCAGCTACATTTGGGCTAGCGGGGGTCTTACAGATACGCAGTATTTT. It encodes CASSYIWASGGLTDTQYF.

This sequence joins TRBV6-6 and TRBJ1-1; no firm D call. From germline, CDR1 is MNHNY and CDR2 SVGAGI (reference sequence). This CDR3 has 13 amino acids. Deletions cut 2 bases from V and 5 bases from J, with 9 bases between. In DNA form, the CDR3 reads TGTGCCAGCAGTTACGGTACAGAGACTGAAGCTTTCTTT. Translation: CASSYGTETEAFF.

The chain has TRBV6-6 and TRBJ2-7, with unresolved D. Germline V gives CDR1 MNHNY, CDR2 SVGAGI (reference sequence). V was pared by 4 bases and J by 6 bases, with 19 bases between. The CDR3 spans 15 residues. CDR3 sequence reads: CASSSARSSVGEQYF. The CDR3 coding sequence is TGTGCCAGCAGTTCTGCTAGGAGTTCGGTCGGCGAGCAGTACTTC.

The V gene is TRBV2, the J gene TRBJ1-5; D is ambiguous. V was trimmed by 0 bases and J by 3 bases, leaving 9 bases between them. Germline V lookup: CDR1 SNHLY, CDR2 FYNNEI. This CDR3 is 15 amino acids long. The CDR3 sequence is CASSEARGPNQPQHF. DNA for the CDR3: TGTGCCAGCAGTGAAGCGCGAGGGCCCAATCAGCCCCAGCATTTT.

The gene calls are TRBV29-1 and TRBJ2-1; D perhaps matches TRBD2 (7 bases). The CDR3 runs to 14 residues. V was cut by 4 bases and J by 0 bases, with 10 bases left in between. From germline, CDR1 is SQVTM and CDR2 ANQGSEA. CDR3 coding DNA: TGCAGCGTTGTGGGGGGGGCCTCCTACAATGAGCAGTTCTTC. This translates into CSVVGGASYNEQFF.

The V call is TRBV6-1, the J call TRBJ1-2; D is uncertain. V was pared by 3 bases and J by 8 bases, with 10 bases between. Germline-derived CDR1 and CDR2 are MNHNS and SASEGT. The CDR3 spans 12 residues. The CDR3 DNA sequence: TGTGCCAGCAGTGAGAGGGATTGGGGCTACACCTTC. Its translation: CASSERDWGYTF.

The genes are TRBV5-6 and TRBJ1-5; 7 bases match TRBD1. CDR1 is SGHDT, CDR2 YYEEEE, per germline. With 1 base clipped from V and 5 bases from J, the junction kept 15 bases outside the gene matches. This CDR3 is 18 amino acids long. CDR3 coding DNA: TGTGCCAGCAGCTTGCCAGGGGGACGATTGGGAACTTATCAGCCCCAGCATTTT. It translates to CASSLPGGRLGTYQPQHF.

The chain has TRBV6-2 or TRBV6-3 and TRBJ2-3; no clear D gene. Germline V gene sequence: CDR1 MNHEY, CDR2 SVGEGT. This CDR3 has 11 residues. Trimming left V 4 bases short and J 2 bases short, with 1 base between. The CDR3 protein is CASSSTDTQYF. The CDR3 DNA follows: TGTGCCAGCAGTTCCACAGATACGCAGTATTTT.

This clone appeared once. A read error may account for a junction end that differs from germline. The gene calls are TRBV6-5 and TRBJ2-2; D is possibly TRBD2 (7 bases). CDR1 and CDR2 (germline): MNHEY, SVGAGI. The CDR3 consists of 15 residues. CDR3 sequence: CASRYAGAKAGELFF. The DNA of the CDR3 is TGTGCCAGCCGTTACGCGGGGGCAAAGGCCGGGGAGCTGTTTTTT.

The chain joins TRBV4-3 to TRBJ2-1; 11 nucleotides agree with TRBD1. The CDR3 extends over 14 amino acids. J was trimmed by 7 bases and V by 7 bases; bases with no gene match: 6. Germline V gene data show CDR1 as LGHNA and CDR2 as YSLEER. The CDR3 loop is CASIGQGAGNEQFF. In DNA form, the CDR3 reads TGCGCCAGCATCGGACAGGGGGCGGGTAATGAGCAGTTCTTC.